The clone carrying this T cell receptor beta chain appeared once. The record originates from a study of blood T cell repertoires in COVID-19. TCRdb keeps only in-frame clones here, not all; method: immunoSEQ multiplex PCR. The sample lists over 250,000 clones; 80% to 90% were seen once. Trimming took 2 bases from V and 10 from J; bases not matched to a gene: 12. Germline V lookup: CDR1 KGHSH, CDR2 LQKENI. The CDR3 has 15 residues. Sample: peripheral blood. The rearrangement uses TRBV18 and TRBJ2-3, with 7 bases matching TRBD2. The clonotype comes from a woman between 45 and 65 years old who had recovered from COVID-19. In DNA, the CDR3 is TGTGCCAGCTCACCAGAACCCAGCGGGGTCCAACCGCAGTATTTT. This gives the protein CASSPEPSGVQPQYF.